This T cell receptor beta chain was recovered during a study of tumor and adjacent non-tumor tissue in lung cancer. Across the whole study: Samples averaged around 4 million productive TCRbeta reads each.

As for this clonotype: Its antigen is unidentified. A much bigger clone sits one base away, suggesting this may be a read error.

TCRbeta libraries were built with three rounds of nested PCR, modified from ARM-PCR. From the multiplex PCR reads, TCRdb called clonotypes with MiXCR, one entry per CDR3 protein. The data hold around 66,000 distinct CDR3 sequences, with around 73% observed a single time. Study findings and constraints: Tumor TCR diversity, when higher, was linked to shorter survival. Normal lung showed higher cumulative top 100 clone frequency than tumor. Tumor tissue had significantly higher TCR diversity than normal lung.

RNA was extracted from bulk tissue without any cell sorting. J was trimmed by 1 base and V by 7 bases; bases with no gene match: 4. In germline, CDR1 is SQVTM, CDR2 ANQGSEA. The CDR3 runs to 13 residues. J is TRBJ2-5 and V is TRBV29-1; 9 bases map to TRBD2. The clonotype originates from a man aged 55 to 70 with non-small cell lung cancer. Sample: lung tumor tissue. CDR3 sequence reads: CSAPSGAQETQYF. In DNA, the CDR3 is TGCAGCGCTCCTAGCGGGGCCCAAGAGACCCAGTACTTC.